This T cell receptor (beta chain) was recovered during a study of blood T cell repertoires in COVID-19. In the original processing: Amplified reference gene primers provided the basis for estimating nucleated cell counts. The method was immunoSEQ multiplex PCR; TCRdb's version includes in-frame clones alone and lacks a portion of them. V and J calls and clone size are given by that table; D and trimming were obtained from the DNA. The sample shows about 200,000 clones, less than 90% of them seen only once. Trimming removed 0 bases from V and 3 bases from J; junction bases left unmatched: 5. CDR1 is MGHRA and CDR2 is YSYEKL in the germline V gene. The CDR3 extends over 15 amino acids.

Sequencing used peripheral blood. The clonotype originates from a man aged 35 to 55 with acute or convalescent COVID-19. This chain uses TRBV4-1 with TRBJ2-7, with TRBD1 matching over 7 bases. CDR3: CASSQEMAGGYEQYF. In DNA, the CDR3 is TGCGCCAGCAGCCAAGAAATGGCAGGGGGCTACGAGCAGTACTTC.